The 30 T cell receptor beta chains in this list originate from one sample, sequenced in a study of blood T cell repertoires in COVID-19. TCRdb keeps only in-frame clones here, not all; method: immunoSEQ multiplex PCR. The data hold approximately 15,000 clones, with roughly 89% observed a single time. Sequenced: peripheral blood. These receptors all stem from a man aged 55 to 70 with active COVID-19.

The rearrangement uses TRBV15 and TRBJ2-5; D perhaps matches TRBD2 (5 bases). With 5 bases removed from V and 4 bases from J, the gap between germline ends came to 14 bases. The CDR3 loop spans 14 amino acids. Germline CDR1 is LNHNV and CDR2 is YYDKDF (reference sequence). The DNA for the CDR3 is TGTGCCACCAGCGGCGAGCCGGGGAGAGAGACCCAGTACTTC. Residues: CATSGEPGRETQYF.

V usage is TRBV13 and J usage is TRBJ2-1; 9 bases align to TRBD2. The CDR3 loop spans 15 amino acids. J lost 4 bases, V lost 0 bases, and 1 base had no gene match. The V gene's germline CDR1 is PRHDT and CDR2 FYEKMQ (reference sequence). CDR3 sequence (DNA): TGTGCCAGCAGCTTAGGGCGGGGGGGTTACAATGAGCAGTTCTTC. This translates into CASSLGRGGYNEQFF.

This chain links TRBV2 with TRBJ2-7; TRBD1 might be the D (6 bases). V lost 2 bases, J lost 2 bases, and 13 bases lay in between. Germline V gene data show CDR1 as SNHLY and CDR2 as FYNNEI. The CDR3 is made up of 15 amino acids. The CDR3, as DNA: TGTGCCAGCAGTGAAAAAGGATGGGGGCCCTACGAGCAGTACTTC. Its translation: CASSEKGWGPYEQYF. Full variable domain (rest looked up from reference TRBV2 and TRBJ2-7): EPEVTQTPSHQVTQMGQEVILRCVPISNHLYFYWYRQILGQKVEFLVSFYNNEISEKSEIFDDQFSVERPDGSNFTLKIRSTKLEDSAMYFCASSEKGWGPYEQYFGPGTRLTVT.

The genes are TRBV2 and TRBJ2-2; 7 nucleotides line up with TRBD1. Germline-derived CDR1 and CDR2 are SNHLY and FYNNEI. The CDR3 is 16 amino acids. The trim removed 4 bases at V and 6 bases at J, leaving 11 bases unmatched. In DNA form, the CDR3 reads TGTGCCAGCAGTGCTGTTAAAGGGGGCGCTTCCGGGGAGCTGTTTTTT. This sequence encodes CASSAVKGGASGELFF.

CDR3 loop: CASTRGGGGETQYF. The CDR3 DNA sequence: TGTGCCAGCACCAGGGGAGGGGGAGGAGAGACCCAGTACTTC. The gene calls are TRBV6-5 and TRBJ2-5, with D possibly TRBD2 on 7 matching bases. Trimming took 7 bases from V and 4 from J, leaving 16 bases between them. Germline V gene data show CDR1 as MNHEY and CDR2 as SVGAGI. CDR3 length: 14 amino acids.

The rearrangement uses TRBV4-2 and TRBJ2-5; tentatively, D is TRBD2 (6 bases). V was clipped by 4 bases and J by 5 bases, with 17 bases between them. Per germline, CDR1 LGHNA and CDR2 YNFKEQ. This CDR3 has 15 amino acids. CDR3 region: CASSPQDRRGETQYF. In DNA form, the CDR3 reads TGTGCCAGCAGCCCACAGGACCGACGGGGGGAGACCCAGTACTTC.

The rearrangement links TRBV7-2 to TRBJ2-1; D perhaps matches TRBD2 (6 bases). Germline V gene lookup returns CDR1 SGHTA and CDR2 FQGNSA. This CDR3 comprises 15 residues. Trimming stripped 4 bases from V and 0 bases from J, with 10 bases between. Here the CDR3 reads CASSSQAGSYNEQFF. DNA of the CDR3: TGTGCCAGCAGCTCTCAAGCGGGCTCCTACAATGAGCAGTTCTTC.

The chain combines TRBV13 with TRBJ2-3; 7 nucleotides agree with TRBD2. The CDR3 extends over 15 amino acids. CDR1 PRHDT and CDR2 FYEKMQ come from the germline V gene (reference sequence). The J segment lost 2 bases and the V segment lost 5 bases, leaving 7 bases of the junction unmatched. This chain's CDR3 is CASSPSGRYTDTQYF. CDR3 DNA: TGTGCCAGCAGCCCTAGCGGAAGGTACACAGATACGCAGTATTTT.

V gene TRBV28 combines with J gene TRBJ1-3; no definite D call. This CDR3 comprises 13 residues. Trimming cost V 3 bases and J 5 bases, with 8 bases left between them. Per germline, CDR1 MDHEN and CDR2 SYDVKM. Here the CDR3 reads CASSLGRRNTIYF. The DNA for the CDR3 is TGTGCCAGCAGTTTGGGCAGACGAAACACCATATATTTT. Full variable domain (rest looked up from reference TRBV28 and TRBJ1-3): DVKVTQSSRYLVKRTGEKVFLECVQDMDHENMFWYRQDPGLGLRLIYFSYDVKMKEKGDIPEGYSVSREKKERFSLILESASTNQTSMYLCASSLGRRNTIYFGEGSWLTVV.

The chain recombines TRBV5-1 with TRBJ2-7, with TRBD2 matching 9 bases. V lost 0 bases, J lost 1 base, and 8 bases stayed unmatched. The germline CDR1 and CDR2 sequences are SGHRS and YFSETQ. The CDR3 spans 17 residues. The CDR3 bases are TGCGCCAGCAGCTTGGATAAAGCGGGGGGCCCATCCTACGAGCAGTACTTC. Its translation: CASSLDKAGGPSYEQYF.

This chain joins TRBV5-1 and TRBJ2-1, with no clear D. CDR1 is SGHRS, CDR2 YFSETQ, per germline. The V gene lost 5 bases and the J gene lost 7 bases, with 13 bases spanning the gap. The CDR3 loop spans 13 amino acids. CDR3 nucleotides: TGCGCCAGCAGATACAGCCCCGTGAATGAGCAGTTCTTC. Translation: CASRYSPVNEQFF.

In its sample, this clone was seen once. V and J are TRBV5-4 and TRBJ2-4, with TRBD2 matching 10 bases. This CDR3 has 15 amino acids. CDR1 is SGHNT, CDR2 YYREEE, per germline (reference sequence). The ends lost 2 bases at V and 5 bases at J; junction bases unmatched: 4. The CDR3 DNA reads TGTGCCAGCAGCTTTAAGCGGGGGGGCGAAAACATTCAGTACTTC. This gives the protein CASSFKRGGENIQYF.

The chain has TRBV7-8 and TRBJ1-2, with D possibly matching TRBD1 (5 bases). The CDR3 loop spans 13 amino acids. Trimming pared 10 bases from V and 5 bases from J, leaving 17 bases between. Germline assignment: CDR1 SGHVS and CDR2 FQNEAQ. The CDR3 DNA sequence: TGTGCCATCCGACTGCAGGGAACGTATGGCTACACCTTC. Translated, it gives CAIRLQGTYGYTF.

This clone was found once. CDR3 region: CASSLEDREETQYF. CDR3 bases: TGTGCCAGCAGCTTAGAGGACAGGGAAGAGACCCAGTACTTC. The chain recombines TRBV11-3 with TRBJ2-5; 8 positions match TRBD1. The CDR3 runs to 14 residues. Germline V gene data show CDR1 as SGHNT and CDR2 as YENEEA. V trimming: 0 bases; J trimming: 3 bases; junction bases outside the gene matches: 0. Together with reference TRBV11-3 and TRBJ2-5, the CDR3 gives the full variable domain: EAGVVQSPRYKIIEKKQPVAFWCNPISGHNTLYWYLQNLGQGPELLIRYENEEAVDDSQLPKDRFSAERLKGVDSTLKIQPAELGDSAVYLCASSLEDREETQYFGPGTRLLVL.

The chain links TRBV5-4 to TRBJ2-7, with D possibly matching TRBD1 (6 bases). Germline CDR1 SGHNT, CDR2 YYREEE (reference sequence). The CDR3 is made up of 14 amino acids. Trimming took 2 bases from V and 5 from J, leaving 14 bases between them. CDR3 protein: CASSLPTGWDEQYF. CDR3 in DNA: TGTGCCAGCAGCTTACCTACAGGGTGGGACGAGCAGTACTTC.

The chain joins TRBV27 to TRBJ1-1, with D hard to call. The CDR3 loop spans 11 amino acids. Germline V gives CDR1 MNHEY, CDR2 SMNVEV (reference sequence). The V and J ends lost 11 bases and 1 base respectively, with 8 bases between them. As DNA, the CDR3 is TGTGCCTCCTTCCGGAACACTGAAGCTTTCTTT. Protein product: CASFRNTEAFF.

This CDR3 is CASSFRGDGTQYF. Written as DNA, the CDR3 is TGTGCCAGCAGCTTCCGAGGTGACGGTACGCAGTATTTT. The V gene is TRBV7-8, the J gene TRBJ2-3; D gene uncertain. The V end lost 3 bases, the J end lost 8 bases, and 12 bases lay between the germline ends. The CDR3 has 13 residues. CDR1 is SGHVS and CDR2 is FQNEAQ in the germline V gene.

The chain combines TRBV4-1 with TRBJ1-2; D remains unclear. The V gene lost 0 bases and the J gene lost 8 bases, with 10 bases spanning the gap. The germline V gene encodes CDR1 MGHRA and CDR2 YSYEKL. This CDR3 region has 13 residues. The CDR3 sequence is CASSQDSERGYTF. DNA of the CDR3: TGCGCCAGCAGCCAAGACTCGGAGAGGGGCTACACCTTC.

This chain joins TRBV5-1 and TRBJ2-1, with TRBD2 matching over 8 bases. The CDR3 totals 15 residues. Germline CDR1 and CDR2: SGHRS and YFSETQ. Trimming cost V 1 base and J 5 bases; bases outside gene matches: 5. CDR3 nucleotide sequence: TGCGCCAGCAGCTTGCTCCGGGGGGGCAACAATGAGCAGTTCTTC. This encodes CASSLLRGGNNEQFF. Variable domain in full (rest from reference TRBV5-1 and TRBJ2-1): KAGVTQTPRYLIKTRGQQVTLSCSPISGHRSVSWYQQTPGQGLQFLFEYFSETQRNKGNFPGRFSGRQFSNSRSEMNVSTLELGDSALYLCASSLLRGGNNEQFFGPGTRLTVL.

This clone was detected a few times. CDR3 loop: CSANERGYSTDTQYF. Here the CDR3 DNA reads TGCAGTGCTAATGAGCGGGGGTATAGCACAGATACGCAGTATTTT. The chain carries TRBV20-1 and TRBJ2-3; the match to TRBD2 covers 8 bases. From germline, CDR1 is DFQATT and CDR2 SNEGSKA (reference sequence). The trim removed 4 bases at V and 0 bases at J, leaving 6 bases unmatched. CDR3 length: 15 amino acids.

The chain couples TRBV7-6 to TRBJ1-6; D might be TRBD1 (5 bases). The CDR3 length is 16 residues. The V gene's germline CDR1 is SGHVS and CDR2 FNYEAQ. V gave up 1 base and J gave up 5 bases, with 12 bases separating them. The CDR3 is CASSLGWGEHNSPLHF. The CDR3 nucleotides are TGTGCCAGCAGCTTAGGTTGGGGGGAGCATAATTCACCCCTCCACTTT.

This clone was observed a single time. The chain is built from TRBV7-7 and TRBJ2-1, with 10 bases identical to TRBD1. There are 15 residues in the CDR3. Germline CDR1 reads SSHAT; CDR2 reads FNYEAQ (reference sequence). V shed 5 bases and J 6 bases; nucleotides not matched to a gene: 7. CDR3 in amino acids: CASSLVGTGVNEQFF. CDR3 coding DNA: TGTGCCAGCAGCCTAGTTGGGACAGGGGTCAATGAGCAGTTCTTC.

The gene calls are TRBV25-1 and TRBJ2-2; D not resolved. The CDR3 covers 10 residues. V was trimmed by 8 bases and J by 6 bases, leaving 4 bases between them. Germline V gives CDR1 MGHDK, CDR2 SYGVNS. The CDR3: CASSSGELFF. The CDR3 nucleotides are TGTGCCAGCTCCTCCGGGGAGCTGTTTTTT.

For the CDR3, the DNA is TGTGCCAGCAGCGTGGGGACAGGGTTAATTTTCTCCTACGAGCAGTACGTC. It is translated as CASSVGTGLIFSYEQYV. V usage is TRBV9 and J usage is TRBJ2-7; 9 bases agree with TRBD1. V lost 2 bases and J lost 0; bases outside the gene matches: 9. This CDR3 is built from 17 residues. CDR1 is SGDLS and CDR2 is YYNGEE in the germline V gene.

V is TRBV3-1 (or the pseudogene TRBV3-2) and J is TRBJ2-2, with 7 bases fitting TRBD1. Trimming took 4 bases from V and 4 from J; bases not matched to a gene: 12. Germline V lookup: CDR1 LGHDT, CDR2 YNNKEL (reference sequence). This CDR3 is 17 amino acids long. The CDR3: CASSLTTGARATGELFF. CDR3 DNA: TGTGCCAGCAGCCTTACTACAGGGGCCCGGGCCACCGGGGAGCTGTTTTTT.

This chain links TRBV7-2 with TRBJ2-1; D is possibly TRBD2 (6 bases). CDR3 length: 14 amino acids. V lost 3 bases to trimming and J lost 9 bases, with 15 bases between them. The germline gives CDR1 SGHTA, CDR2 FQGNSA. CDR3 in amino acids: CASSFYTTSFEQFF. CDR3 DNA sequence: TGTGCCAGCAGCTTCTACACAACTAGCTTTGAGCAGTTCTTC. Full variable domain (missing parts from reference TRBV7-2 and TRBJ2-1): GAGVSQSPSNKVTEKGKDVELRCDPISGHTALYWYRQSLGQGLEFLIYFQGNSAPDKSGLPSDRFSAERTGGSVSTLTIQRTQQEDSAVYLCASSFYTTSFEQFFGPGTRLTVL.

This chain uses TRBV2 with TRBJ2-7, with 10 bases aligning to TRBD1. The germline V gene encodes CDR1 SNHLY and CDR2 FYNNEI. The CDR3 has 17 residues. Trimming cost V 4 bases and J 2 bases; bases outside gene matches: 11. The CDR3 bases are TGTGCCAGCAGTGCTCCGGGACAGGGGAGAAGGACCTACGAGCAGTACTTC. It codes for CASSAPGQGRRTYEQYF.

The rearrangement links TRBV18 to TRBJ1-2; a weak D match, TRBD1 (5 bases). The germline V gene encodes CDR1 KGHSH and CDR2 LQKENI. V shed 2 bases and J shed 4 bases, with 8 bases lying between them. The CDR3 consists of 13 residues. CDR3 DNA sequence: TGTGCCAGCTCACCAGGACAAATCTATGGCTACACCTTC. Translation gives CASSPGQIYGYTF.

This clone was counted only a few times. The V gene is TRBV5-1, the J gene TRBJ2-1; D ambiguous. Germline CDR1 reads SGHRS; CDR2 reads YFSETQ. The CDR3 has 13 amino acids. Between the trimmed V and J ends, which lost 7 bases and 8 bases, there was a span of 16 bases. The CDR3 DNA follows: TGCGCCAGCCGTAATACCGGCGGCGATGAGCAGTTCTTC. Protein product: CASRNTGGDEQFF. The full variable domain, completed using reference TRBV5-1 and TRBJ2-1, is KAGVTQTPRYLIKTRGQQVTLSCSPISGHRSVSWYQQTPGQGLQFLFEYFSETQRNKGNFPGRFSGRQFSNSRSEMNVSTLELGDSALYLCASRNTGGDEQFFGPGTRLTVL.

This clone occurred once. The chain recombines TRBV11-3 with TRBJ2-2, with D perhaps matching TRBD2 (5 bases). This CDR3 is 18 amino acids long. V was cut by 0 bases and J by 0 bases, with 14 bases left in between. Germline CDR1 and CDR2: SGHNT and YENEEA. CDR3 nucleotide sequence: TGTGCCAGCAGCTTAGAATGGAGGAACCCCGCGAACACCGGGGAGCTGTTTTTT. This gives the protein CASSLEWRNPANTGELFF. Supplemented by reference TRBV11-3 and TRBJ2-2, the full variable domain reads EAGVVQSPRYKIIEKKQPVAFWCNPISGHNTLYWYLQNLGQGPELLIRYENEEAVDDSQLPKDRFSAERLKGVDSTLKIQPAELGDSAVYLCASSLEWRNPANTGELFFGEGSRLTVL.